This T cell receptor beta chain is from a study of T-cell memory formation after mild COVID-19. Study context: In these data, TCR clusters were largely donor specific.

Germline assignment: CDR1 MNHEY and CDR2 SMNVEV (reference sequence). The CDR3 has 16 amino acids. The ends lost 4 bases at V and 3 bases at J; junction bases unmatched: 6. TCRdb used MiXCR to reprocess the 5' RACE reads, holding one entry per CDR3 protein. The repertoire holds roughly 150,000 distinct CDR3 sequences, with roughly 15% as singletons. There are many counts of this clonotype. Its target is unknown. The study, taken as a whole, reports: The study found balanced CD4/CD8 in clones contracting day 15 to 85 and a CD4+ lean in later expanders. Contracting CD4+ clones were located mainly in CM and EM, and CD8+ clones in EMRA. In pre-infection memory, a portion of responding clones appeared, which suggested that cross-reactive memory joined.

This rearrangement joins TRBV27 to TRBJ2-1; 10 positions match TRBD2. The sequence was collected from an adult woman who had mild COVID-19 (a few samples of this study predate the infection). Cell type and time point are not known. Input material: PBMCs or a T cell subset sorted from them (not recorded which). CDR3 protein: CASSSVAGGVYNEQFF. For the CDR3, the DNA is TGTGCCAGCAGTTCGGTAGCGGGAGGCGTCTACAATGAGCAGTTCTTC.